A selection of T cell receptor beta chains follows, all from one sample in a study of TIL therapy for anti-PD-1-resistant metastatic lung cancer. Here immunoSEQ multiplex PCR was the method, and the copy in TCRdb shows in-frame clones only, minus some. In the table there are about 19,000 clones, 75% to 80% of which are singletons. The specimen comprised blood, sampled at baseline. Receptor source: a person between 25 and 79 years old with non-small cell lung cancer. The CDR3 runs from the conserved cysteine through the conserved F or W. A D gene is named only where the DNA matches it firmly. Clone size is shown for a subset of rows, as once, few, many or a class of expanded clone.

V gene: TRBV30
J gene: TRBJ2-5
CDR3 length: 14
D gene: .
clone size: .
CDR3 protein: CAWSVGGGGETQYF
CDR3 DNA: TGTGCCTGGAGTGTGGGGGGCGGAGGAGAGACCCAGTACTTC

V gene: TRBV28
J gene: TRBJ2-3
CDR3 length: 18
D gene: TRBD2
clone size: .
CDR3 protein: CATTTPGLAGVSTDTQYF
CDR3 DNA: TGTGCCACCACAACCCCCGGGCTAGCGGGAGTTAGCACAGATACGCAGTATTTT

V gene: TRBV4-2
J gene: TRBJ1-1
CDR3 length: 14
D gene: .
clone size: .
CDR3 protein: CASSLQGGYTEAFF
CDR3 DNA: TGTGCCAGCAGCCTCCAGGGAGGGTACACTGAAGCTTTCTTT

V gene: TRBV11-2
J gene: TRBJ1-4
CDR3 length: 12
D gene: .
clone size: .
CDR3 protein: CASSYGNEKLFF
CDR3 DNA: TGTGCCAGCAGCTACGGTAATGAAAAACTGTTTTTT

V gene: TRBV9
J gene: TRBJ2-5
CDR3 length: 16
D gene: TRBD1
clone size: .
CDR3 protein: CASTAAQGGNFETQYF
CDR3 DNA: TGTGCCAGCACAGCAGCACAGGGGGGAAATTTCGAGACCCAGTACTTC

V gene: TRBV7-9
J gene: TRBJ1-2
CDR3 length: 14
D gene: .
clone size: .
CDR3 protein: CASSLGAQGNGYTF
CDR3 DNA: TGTGCCAGCAGCTTAGGGGCCCAGGGCAATGGCTACACCTTC

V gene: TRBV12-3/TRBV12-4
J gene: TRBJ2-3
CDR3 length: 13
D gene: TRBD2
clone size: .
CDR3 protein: CASRTSGTDTQYF
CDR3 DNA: TGTGCCAGCCGGACTAGCGGCACAGATACGCAGTATTTT

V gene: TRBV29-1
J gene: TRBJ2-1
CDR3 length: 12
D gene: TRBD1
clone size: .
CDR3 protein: CSVTDREWEQFF
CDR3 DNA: TGCAGCGTTACGGACAGGGAATGGGAGCAGTTCTTC

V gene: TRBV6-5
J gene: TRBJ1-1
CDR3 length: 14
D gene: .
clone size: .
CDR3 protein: CASSSKGKNTEAFF
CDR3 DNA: TGTGCCAGCAGTTCCAAAGGGAAGAACACTGAAGCTTTCTTT

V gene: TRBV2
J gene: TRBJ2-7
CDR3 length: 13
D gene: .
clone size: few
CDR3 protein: CASAEDLLYEQYF
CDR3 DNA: TGTGCCAGCGCCGAGGATCTCCTCTACGAGCAGTACTTC

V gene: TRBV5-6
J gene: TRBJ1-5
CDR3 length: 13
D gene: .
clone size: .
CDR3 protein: CASSLAGDQPQHF
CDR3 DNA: TGTGCCAGCAGCTTGGCAGGGGATCAGCCCCAGCATTTT

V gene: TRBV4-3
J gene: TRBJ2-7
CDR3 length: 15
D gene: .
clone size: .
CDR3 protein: CASSPGRGAGYEQYF
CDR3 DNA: TGCGCCAGCAGCCCTGGACGGGGGGCGGGCTACGAGCAGTACTTC

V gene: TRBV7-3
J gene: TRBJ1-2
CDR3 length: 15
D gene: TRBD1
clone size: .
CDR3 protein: CASSPQGTGGEGYTF
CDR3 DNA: TGTGCCAGCAGCCCACAGGGGACAGGGGGCGAGGGCTACACCTTC

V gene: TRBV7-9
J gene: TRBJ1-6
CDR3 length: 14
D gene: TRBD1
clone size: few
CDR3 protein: CASSSGQANSPLHF
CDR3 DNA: TGTGCCAGCAGCTCCGGACAGGCCAATTCACCCCTCCACTTT

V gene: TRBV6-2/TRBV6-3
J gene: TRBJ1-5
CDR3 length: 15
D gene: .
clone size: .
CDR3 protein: CASSYDRSSNQPQHF
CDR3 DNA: TGTGCCAGCAGTTACGACCGGAGTAGCAATCAGCCCCAGCATTTT

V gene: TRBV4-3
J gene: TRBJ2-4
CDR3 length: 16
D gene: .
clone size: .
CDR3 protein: CASSGRVTSGLNIQYF
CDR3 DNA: TGCGCCAGCAGCGGCCGAGTGACCTCTGGTCTGAACATTCAGTACTTC

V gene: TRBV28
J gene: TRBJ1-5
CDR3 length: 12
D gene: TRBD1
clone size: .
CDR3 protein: CATRQGSQPQHF
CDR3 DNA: TGTGCCACCCGACAGGGAAGCCAGCCCCAGCATTTT

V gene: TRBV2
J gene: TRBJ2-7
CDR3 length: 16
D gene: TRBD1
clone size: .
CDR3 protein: CASGTVPGQLRYEQYF
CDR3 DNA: TGTGCCAGCGGGACCGTCCCGGGACAGCTCCGCTACGAGCAGTACTTC

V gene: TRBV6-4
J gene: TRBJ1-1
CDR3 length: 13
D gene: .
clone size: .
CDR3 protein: CASRRERNTEAFF
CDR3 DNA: TGTGCCAGCAGGAGGGAAAGGAACACTGAAGCTTTCTTT

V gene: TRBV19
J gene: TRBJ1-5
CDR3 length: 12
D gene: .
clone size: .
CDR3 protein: CASKQGGQPQHF
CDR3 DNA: TGTGCCAGTAAACAGGGCGGGCAGCCCCAGCATTTT

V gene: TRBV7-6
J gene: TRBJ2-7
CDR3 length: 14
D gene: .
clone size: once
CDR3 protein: CASSFGISSYEQYF
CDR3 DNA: TGTGCCAGCAGCTTTGGGATATCCTCCTACGAGCAGTACTTC

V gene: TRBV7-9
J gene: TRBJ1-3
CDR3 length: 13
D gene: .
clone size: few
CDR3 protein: CASRSSSGNTIYF
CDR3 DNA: TGTGCCAGCAGAAGCAGCTCTGGAAACACCATATATTTT

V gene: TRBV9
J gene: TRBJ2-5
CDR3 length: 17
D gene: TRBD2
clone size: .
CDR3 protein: CASSAGTSGGFRETQYF
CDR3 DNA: TGTGCCAGCAGCGCTGGGACTAGCGGGGGATTTCGGGAGACCCAGTACTTC

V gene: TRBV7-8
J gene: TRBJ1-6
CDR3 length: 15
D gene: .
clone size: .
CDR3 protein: CASSLDSGTNSPLHF
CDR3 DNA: TGTGCCAGCAGCTTAGACAGCGGAACCAATTCACCCCTCCACTTT

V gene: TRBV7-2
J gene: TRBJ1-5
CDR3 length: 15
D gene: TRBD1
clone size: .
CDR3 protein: CASSSNTGEGQPQHF
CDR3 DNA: TGTGCCAGCAGCTCAAACACAGGGGAAGGTCAGCCCCAGCATTTT

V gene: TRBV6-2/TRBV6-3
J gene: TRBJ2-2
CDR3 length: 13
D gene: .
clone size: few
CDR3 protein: CASSYSSTGELFF
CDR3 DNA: TGTGCCAGCAGTTACTCTAGCACCGGGGAGCTGTTTTTT

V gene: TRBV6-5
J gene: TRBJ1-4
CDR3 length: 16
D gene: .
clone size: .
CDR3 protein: CASSYTFGGVREKLFF
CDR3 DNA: TGTGCCAGCAGTTACACATTCGGGGGCGTAAGGGAAAAACTGTTTTTT

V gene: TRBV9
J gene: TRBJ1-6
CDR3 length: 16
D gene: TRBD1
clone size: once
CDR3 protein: CASSSPPGQHNSPLHF
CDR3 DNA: TGTGCCAGCAGCTCACCCCCGGGACAGCATAATTCACCCCTCCACTTT

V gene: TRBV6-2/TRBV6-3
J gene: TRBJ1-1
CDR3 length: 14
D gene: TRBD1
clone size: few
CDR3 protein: CASSTDRMNTEAFF
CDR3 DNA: TGTGCCAGCAGTACGGACAGGATGAACACTGAAGCTTTCTTT

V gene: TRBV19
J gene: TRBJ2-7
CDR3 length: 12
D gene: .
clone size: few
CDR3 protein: CASSMRDTQQYF
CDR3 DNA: TGTGCCAGTAGTATGCGGGACACCCAACAGTACTTC

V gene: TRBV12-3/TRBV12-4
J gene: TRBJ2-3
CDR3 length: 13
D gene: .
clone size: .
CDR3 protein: CASSLRGTDTQYF
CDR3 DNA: TGTGCCAGCAGTTTGAGGGGCACAGATACGCAGTATTTT

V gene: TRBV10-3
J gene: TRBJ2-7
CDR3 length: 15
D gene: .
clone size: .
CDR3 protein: CAISSPSIAPYEQYF
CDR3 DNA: TGTGCCATCAGTTCCCCTAGTATCGCCCCCTACGAGCAGTACTTC

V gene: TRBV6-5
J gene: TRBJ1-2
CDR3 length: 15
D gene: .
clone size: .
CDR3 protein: CASSYSRRGIYGYTF
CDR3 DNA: TGTGCCAGCAGTTACTCGCGTAGGGGGATCTATGGCTACACCTTC

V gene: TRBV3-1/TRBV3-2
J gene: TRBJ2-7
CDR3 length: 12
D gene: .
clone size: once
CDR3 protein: CASSHHSYEQYF
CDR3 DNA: TGTGCCAGCAGCCACCACTCTTACGAGCAGTACTTC

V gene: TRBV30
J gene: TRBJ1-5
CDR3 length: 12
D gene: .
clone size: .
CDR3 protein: CAWSVENQPQHF
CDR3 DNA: TGTGCCTGGAGTGTTGAAAATCAGCCCCAGCATTTT

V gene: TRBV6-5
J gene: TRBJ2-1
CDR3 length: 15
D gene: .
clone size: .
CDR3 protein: CASSPQGLSYNEQFF
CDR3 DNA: TGTGCCAGCAGTCCCCAGGGGCTCTCCTACAATGAGCAGTTCTTC

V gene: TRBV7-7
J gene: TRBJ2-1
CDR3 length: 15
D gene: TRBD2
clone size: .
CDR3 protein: CASSLLAGSYNEQFF
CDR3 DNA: TGTGCCAGCAGCCTTCTAGCGGGTTCCTACAATGAGCAGTTCTTC

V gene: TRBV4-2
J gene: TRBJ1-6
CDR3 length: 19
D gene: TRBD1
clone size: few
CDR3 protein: CASSLGTVSLLTPNSPLHF
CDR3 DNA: TGTGCCAGCAGCCTGGGGACAGTCTCACTCCTCACTCCTAATTCACCCCTCCACTTT

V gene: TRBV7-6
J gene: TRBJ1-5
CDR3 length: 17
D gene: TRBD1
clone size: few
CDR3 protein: CASSPRDRVGAVQPQHF
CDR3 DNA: TGTGCCAGCAGCCCCCGGGACAGGGTTGGGGCCGTTCAGCCCCAGCATTTT

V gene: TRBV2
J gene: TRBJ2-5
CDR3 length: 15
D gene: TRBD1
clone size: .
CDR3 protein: CASPPGTGISETQYF
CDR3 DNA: TGTGCCAGCCCGCCCGGGACAGGGATTTCGGAGACCCAGTACTTC

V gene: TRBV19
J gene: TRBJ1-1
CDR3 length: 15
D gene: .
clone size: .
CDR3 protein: CASSPRTDGVLGAFF
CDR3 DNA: TGTGCCAGTAGTCCTCGGACAGACGGCGTGCTTGGAGCTTTCTTT

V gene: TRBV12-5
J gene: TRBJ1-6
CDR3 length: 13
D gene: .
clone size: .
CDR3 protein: CASGTGNNSPLHF
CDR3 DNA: TGTGCTAGTGGGACAGGCAATAATTCACCCCTCCACTTT

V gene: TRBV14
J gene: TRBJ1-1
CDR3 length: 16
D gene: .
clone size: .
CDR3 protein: CASSQDAHRVNTEAFF
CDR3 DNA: TGTGCCAGCAGCCAAGACGCCCACAGGGTGAACACTGAAGCTTTCTTT

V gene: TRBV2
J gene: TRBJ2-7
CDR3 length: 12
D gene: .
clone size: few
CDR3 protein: CASSAAGYEQYF
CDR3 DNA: TGTGCCAGCAGTGCTGCCGGCTACGAGCAGTACTTC

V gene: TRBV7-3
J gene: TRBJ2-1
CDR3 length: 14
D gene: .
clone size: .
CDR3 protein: CASSPPGSYNEQFF
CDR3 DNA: TGTGCCAGCAGCCCCCCGGGGTCCTACAATGAGCAGTTCTTC

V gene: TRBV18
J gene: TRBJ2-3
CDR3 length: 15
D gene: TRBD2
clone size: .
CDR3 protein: CASSPSASGSDTQYF
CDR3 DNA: TGTGCCAGCTCACCAAGTGCTAGCGGGAGTGATACGCAGTATTTT

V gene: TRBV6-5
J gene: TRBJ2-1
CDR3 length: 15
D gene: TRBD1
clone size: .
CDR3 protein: CASRSRDRSYNEQFF
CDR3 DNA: TGTGCCAGCAGATCTCGGGACAGGAGTTACAATGAGCAGTTCTTC

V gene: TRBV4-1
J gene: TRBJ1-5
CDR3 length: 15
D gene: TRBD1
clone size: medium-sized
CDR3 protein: CASSLRTGTSQPQHF
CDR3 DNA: TGCGCCAGCAGCCTTCGGACAGGGACCAGTCAGCCCCAGCATTTT

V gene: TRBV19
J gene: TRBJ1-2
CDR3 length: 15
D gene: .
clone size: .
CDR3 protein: CASSILGQGGGGYTF
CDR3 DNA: TGTGCCAGTAGTATACTTGGGCAGGGCGGCGGTGGCTACACCTTC

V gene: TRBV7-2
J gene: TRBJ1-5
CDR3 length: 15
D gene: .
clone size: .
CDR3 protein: CASSLNRAKGQPQHF
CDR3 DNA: TGTGCCAGCAGCTTAAACAGGGCCAAGGGCCAGCCCCAGCATTTT

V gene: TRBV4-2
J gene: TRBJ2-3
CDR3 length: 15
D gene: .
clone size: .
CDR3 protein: CASSRAGQRGDTQYF
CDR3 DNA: TGTGCCAGCAGCCGAGCGGGACAAAGGGGAGATACGCAGTATTTT